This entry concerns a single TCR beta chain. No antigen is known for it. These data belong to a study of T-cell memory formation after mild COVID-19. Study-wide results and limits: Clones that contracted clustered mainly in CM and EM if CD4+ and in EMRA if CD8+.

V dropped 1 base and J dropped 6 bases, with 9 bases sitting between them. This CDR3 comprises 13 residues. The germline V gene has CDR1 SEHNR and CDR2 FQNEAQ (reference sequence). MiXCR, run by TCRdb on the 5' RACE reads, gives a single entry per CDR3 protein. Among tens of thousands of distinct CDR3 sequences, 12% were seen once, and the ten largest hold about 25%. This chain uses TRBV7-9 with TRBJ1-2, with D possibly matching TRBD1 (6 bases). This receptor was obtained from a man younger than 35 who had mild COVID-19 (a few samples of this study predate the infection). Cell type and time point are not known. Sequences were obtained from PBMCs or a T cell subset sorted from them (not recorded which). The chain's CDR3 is CASSLEGEDGYTF. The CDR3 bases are TGTGCCAGCAGCTTAGAGGGGGAAGATGGCTACACCTTC.